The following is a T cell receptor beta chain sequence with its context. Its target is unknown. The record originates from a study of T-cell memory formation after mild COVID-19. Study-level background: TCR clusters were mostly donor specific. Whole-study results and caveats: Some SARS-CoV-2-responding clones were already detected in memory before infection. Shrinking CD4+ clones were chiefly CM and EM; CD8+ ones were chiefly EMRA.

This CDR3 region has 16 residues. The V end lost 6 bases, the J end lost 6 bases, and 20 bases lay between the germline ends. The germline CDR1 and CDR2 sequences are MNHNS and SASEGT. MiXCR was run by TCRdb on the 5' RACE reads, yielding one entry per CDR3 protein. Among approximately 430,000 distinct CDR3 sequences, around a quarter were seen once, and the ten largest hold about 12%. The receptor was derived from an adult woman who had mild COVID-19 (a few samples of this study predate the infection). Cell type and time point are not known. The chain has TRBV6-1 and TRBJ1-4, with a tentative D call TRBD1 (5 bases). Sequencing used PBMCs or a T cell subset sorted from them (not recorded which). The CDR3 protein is CASRGEIRGRYEKLFF. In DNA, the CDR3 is TGTGCCAGCAGAGGGGAAATTCGTGGGCGTTATGAAAAACTGTTTTTT.